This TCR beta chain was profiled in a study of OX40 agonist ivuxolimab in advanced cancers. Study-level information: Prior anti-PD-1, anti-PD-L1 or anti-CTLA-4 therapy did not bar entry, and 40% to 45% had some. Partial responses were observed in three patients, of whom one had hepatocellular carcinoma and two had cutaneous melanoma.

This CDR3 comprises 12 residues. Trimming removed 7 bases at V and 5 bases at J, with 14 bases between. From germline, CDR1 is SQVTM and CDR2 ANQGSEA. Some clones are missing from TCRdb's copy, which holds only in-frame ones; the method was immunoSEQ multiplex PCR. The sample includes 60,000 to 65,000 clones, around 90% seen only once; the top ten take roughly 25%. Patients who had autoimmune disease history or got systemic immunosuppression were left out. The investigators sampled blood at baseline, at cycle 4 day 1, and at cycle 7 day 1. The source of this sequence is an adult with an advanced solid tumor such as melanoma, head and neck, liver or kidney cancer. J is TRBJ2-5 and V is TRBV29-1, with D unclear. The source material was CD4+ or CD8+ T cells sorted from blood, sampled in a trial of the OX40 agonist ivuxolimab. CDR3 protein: CSGSGSWETQYF. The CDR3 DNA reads TGCAGCGGGTCCGGTAGCTGGGAGACCCAGTACTTC.